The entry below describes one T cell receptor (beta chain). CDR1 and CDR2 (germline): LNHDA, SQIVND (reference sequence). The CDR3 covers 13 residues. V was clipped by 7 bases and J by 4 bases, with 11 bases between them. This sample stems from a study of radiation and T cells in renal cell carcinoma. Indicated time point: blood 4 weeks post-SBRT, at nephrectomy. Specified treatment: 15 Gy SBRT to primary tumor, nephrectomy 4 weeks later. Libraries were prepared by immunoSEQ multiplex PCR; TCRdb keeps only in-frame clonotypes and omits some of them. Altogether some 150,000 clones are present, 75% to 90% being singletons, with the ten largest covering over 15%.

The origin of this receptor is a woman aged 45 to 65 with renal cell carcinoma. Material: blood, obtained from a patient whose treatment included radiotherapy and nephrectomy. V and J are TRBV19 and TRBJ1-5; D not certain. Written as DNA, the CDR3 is TGTGCCAGTAACCCTTTCGGGAATCAGCCCCAGCATTTT. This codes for CASNPFGNQPQHF.